This TCR beta chain was captured in a study of T cell repertoires in ileal Crohn's disease. Across the whole study: Patients had a median roughly 8-year disease duration, and less than 40% were active smokers. Thiopurines (about twelve) or anti-TNF agents (18) were given postoperatively to about half.

Profiled with immunoSEQ multiplex PCR; TCRdb holds only in-frame clones, not every one. The sample gives around 15,000 clones, 92% of which show up once; around 7.1% is in the top ten. Germline-derived CDR1 and CDR2 are MNHEY and SVGAGI. Trimming removed 0 bases at V and 5 bases at J, with 5 bases between. The CDR3 covers 13 residues. Regarding this clone: Antigen unknown.

Sample time point: inflamed ileum from the surgical specimen. Study observations and caveats: Compared with non-smokers, active smokers at surgery showed more clonal expansions.

The TCR sequence derives from an adult with Crohn's disease. Sequencing input: ileal tissue. The gene calls are TRBV6-5 and TRBJ2-1; D is unclear. In DNA, the CDR3 is TGTGCCAGCAGTTACTCCATAAACAATGAGCAGTTCTTC. Translation: CASSYSINNEQFF.